This T cell receptor beta chain was captured by sequencing in a study of regulatory T cells in long-lasting Graves disease. Study-level information: Graves' disease counted as persistent after over 5 years of antithyroid drugs with positive TSH receptor antibodies.

Findings and caveats of the study: Persistent-disease Graves' patients showed less TCR diversity than new cases.

For TCR beta, libraries came from iRepertoire HTBI primers and Arm-PCR of CDR3 regions. TCRdb independently ran MiXCR on the multiplex PCR reads; one entry per CDR3 protein. The data hold roughly 430,000 distinct CDR3 sequences, with roughly a fifth observed a single time. Time point: persistent/refractory GD, antithyroid drugs over 5 years with positive TRAb. Extracted PBMC RNA gave rise to the TCR library. The CDR3 sequence is 10 residues long. CDR1 DFQATT and CDR2 SNEGSKA come from the germline V gene (reference sequence). Trimming cost V 5 bases and J 5 bases, with 6 bases left between them. This clonotype was seen a few times. Its matching antigen is unknown.

This receptor was identified in a female donor with Graves disease. The V and J genes are TRBV20-1 and TRBJ2-5; D is unclear. This specimen consisted of peripheral blood mononuclear cells (PBMCs), obtained when the disease was refractory, from a patient treated with antithyroid drugs. The CDR3 loop reads CSAGRETQYF. CDR3 coding DNA: TGCAGTGCTGGACGGGAGACCCAGTACTTC.